The T cell receptor (beta chain) under discussion was sequenced for a study of tumor-infiltrating lymphocytes in localized non-small cell lung cancer. Study in general: The cohort mixed smokers and never-smokers, several histologies, and some post-neoadjuvant-chemotherapy samples. Overall study results and limits: Tumor T-cell fraction was not associated with recurrence-free survival. TCR sequencing covered a subset of patients with enough tissue.

CDR1 and CDR2 (germline): MNHEY, SMNVEV (reference sequence). V lost 4 bases to trimming and J lost 1 base, with 10 bases between them. The CDR3 runs 14 residues. A word on this clone: The antigen remains unidentified.

Libraries were prepared by immunoSEQ multiplex PCR; TCRdb keeps only in-frame clonotypes and omits some of them. The data contain about 25,000 clones, approximately 70% of them singletons. Sequenced input: lung tumor tissue. The rearrangement uses TRBV27 and TRBJ1-2; D is unresolved. The sequence derives from a human donor with non-small cell lung cancer. CDR3: CASSWTAGNYGYTF. The CDR3, as DNA: TGTGCCAGCAGTTGGACCGCCGGTAACTATGGCTACACCTTC.